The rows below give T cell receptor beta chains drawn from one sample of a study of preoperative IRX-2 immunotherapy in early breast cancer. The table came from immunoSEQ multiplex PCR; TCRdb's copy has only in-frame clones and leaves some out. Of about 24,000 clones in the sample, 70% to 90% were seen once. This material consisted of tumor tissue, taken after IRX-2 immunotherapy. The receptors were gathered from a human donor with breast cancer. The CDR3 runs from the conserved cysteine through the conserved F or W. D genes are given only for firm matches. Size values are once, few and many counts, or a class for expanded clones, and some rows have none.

cdr3_nt: TGTGCCAGCAGTTTATTTTCACAGGCTAACTATGGCTACACCTTC
cdr3_aa: CASSLFSQANYGYTF
v_call: TRBV28
clone_size: NA
j_call: TRBJ1-2
d_call: NA

cdr3_nt: TGTGCCAGCAGCACGGGCGGGAACCCAGATACGCAGTATTTT
cdr3_aa: CASSTGGNPDTQYF
v_call: TRBV6-1
clone_size: NA
j_call: TRBJ2-3
d_call: NA

cdr3_nt: TGTGCCAGCAGCTCCCCGGTGAGCCCAGAGACCCAGTACTTC
cdr3_aa: CASSSPVSPETQYF
v_call: TRBV7-2
clone_size: NA
j_call: TRBJ2-5
d_call: NA

cdr3_nt: TGTGCCAGCAGCCAATGGGAATCCAATAACTATGGCTACACCTTC
cdr3_aa: CASSQWESNNYGYTF
v_call: TRBV14
clone_size: NA
j_call: TRBJ1-2
d_call: NA

cdr3_nt: TGTGCCAGCAGTGATCAGGGGGGGACCGCCTACAATGAGCAGTTCTTC
cdr3_aa: CASSDQGGTAYNEQFF
v_call: TRBV6-1
clone_size: NA
j_call: TRBJ2-1
d_call: NA

cdr3_nt: TGTGCCAGCACCCCAGGGTGGTCTGGCACAGATACGCAGTATTTT
cdr3_aa: CASTPGWSGTDTQYF
v_call: TRBV7-9
clone_size: NA
j_call: TRBJ2-3
d_call: NA

cdr3_nt: TGTGCCAGCAGTGTTGGGCTCCAAGAGACCCAGTACTTC
cdr3_aa: CASSVGLQETQYF
v_call: TRBV6-1
clone_size: NA
j_call: TRBJ2-5
d_call: NA

cdr3_nt: TGCAGCGTTGAAGTCCAGAACATTCAGTACTTC
cdr3_aa: CSVEVQNIQYF
v_call: TRBV29-1
clone_size: NA
j_call: TRBJ2-4
d_call: NA

cdr3_nt: TGTGCCAGCAGCTCCGCCTCAGATACGCAGTATTTT
cdr3_aa: CASSSASDTQYF
v_call: TRBV11-3
clone_size: NA
j_call: TRBJ2-3
d_call: NA

cdr3_nt: TGTGCTAGCAGCTTAGTAGGGACAGGCGAAATCATGAACACTGAAGCTTTCTTT
cdr3_aa: CASSLVGTGEIMNTEAFF
v_call: TRBV7-7
clone_size: NA
j_call: TRBJ1-1
d_call: TRBD1

cdr3_nt: TGCGCCAGCAGCTTTGGCCAGGGCCCCACCGGGGAGCTGTTTTTT
cdr3_aa: CASSFGQGPTGELFF
v_call: TRBV5-1
clone_size: few
j_call: TRBJ2-2
d_call: NA

cdr3_nt: TGTGCCAGCAGCCTGTGGACCCTTGGGACAGATACGCAGTATTTT
cdr3_aa: CASSLWTLGTDTQYF
v_call: TRBV11-2
clone_size: NA
j_call: TRBJ2-3
d_call: NA

cdr3_nt: TGTGCCAGCAGAGGGGACTCTGGAAACACCATATATTTT
cdr3_aa: CASRGDSGNTIYF
v_call: TRBV6-1
clone_size: NA
j_call: TRBJ1-3
d_call: NA

cdr3_nt: TGTGCCAGCTCACCGGGGACAGGGAGTAGACAGCCCCAGCATTTT
cdr3_aa: CASSPGTGSRQPQHF
v_call: TRBV18
clone_size: NA
j_call: TRBJ1-5
d_call: TRBD1

cdr3_nt: TGTGCCAGCAGCTTGAAGGGCAGGGTACTTAGCACAGATACGCAGTATTTT
cdr3_aa: CASSLKGRVLSTDTQYF
v_call: TRBV5-4
clone_size: NA
j_call: TRBJ2-3
d_call: NA

cdr3_nt: TGTGCCAGCAGCGAAGTGGGACGCTCGAGAGCTGAAGCTTTCTTT
cdr3_aa: CASSEVGRSRAEAFF
v_call: TRBV9
clone_size: NA
j_call: TRBJ1-1
d_call: NA

cdr3_nt: TGTGCCAGTAGTCCGACAGGGGGCAATCAGCCCCAGCATTTT
cdr3_aa: CASSPTGGNQPQHF
v_call: TRBV19
clone_size: NA
j_call: TRBJ1-5
d_call: TRBD1

cdr3_nt: TGTGCCAGCAGTTTATTGGCTAGCGGGGTTGGAGAGACCCAGTACTTC
cdr3_aa: CASSLLASGVGETQYF
v_call: TRBV28
clone_size: NA
j_call: TRBJ2-5
d_call: TRBD2

cdr3_nt: TGCGCCAGCAGCTTGTCAGCGGGGGGACTCAATGAGCAGTTCTTC
cdr3_aa: CASSLSAGGLNEQFF
v_call: TRBV5-1
clone_size: NA
j_call: TRBJ2-1
d_call: TRBD2

cdr3_nt: TGCGCCAGCAGCCAGGAAGGAAAACTGTTTTTT
cdr3_aa: CASSQEGKLFF
v_call: TRBV4-1
clone_size: NA
j_call: TRBJ1-4
d_call: NA